The entry below describes one T cell receptor (beta chain). Its antigen remains unknown. The authors prepared the TCRbeta library with unique molecular identifiers. TCRdb re-called the PCR reads through MiXCR, storing one row per CDR3 protein. The sample has 750,000 to 950,000 distinct CDR3 sequences; 16% are singletons. This entry comes from a study of T-cell reconstitution after alpha-beta-depleted transplantation in children. Study-level points and caveats: Once a year had passed after transplant, T-cell counts and diversity came mostly from newly produced T cells.

The length of the CDR3 is 16 residues. CDR1 is LGHNA, CDR2 YNFKEQ, per germline. Trimming took 1 base from V and 5 from J; bases not matched to a gene: 5. V gene TRBV4-2 combines with J gene TRBJ2-4; the match to TRBD2 covers 10 bases. The sample in question was PBMCs, mostly from graft donor cells, obtained 360 days after TCRalphabeta/CD19-depleted stem cell transplant. This receptor was obtained from a male patient younger than 18 who had a stem cell transplant for acute lymphoblastic leukemia, so the T cells may come from the graft donor. Written as DNA, the CDR3 is TGTGCCAGCAGCCAAGGCAGCGGGAGGGCCCAAAACATTCAGTACTTC. Amino acids: CASSQGSGRAQNIQYF.